The clone carrying this T cell receptor (beta chain) was observed a single time. This entry belongs to a study of blood T cell repertoires in COVID-19. On the study more broadly: Collection of acute and convalescent COVID-19 samples took place in the United States, Italy and Spain. Nucleic acid was either cDNA or gDNA, and it came from T cells, B-cell-depleted T cells, or PBMCs.

The CDR3 runs to 14 residues. The ends lost 6 bases at V and 5 bases at J; junction bases unmatched: 7. Germline CDR1 SNHLY, CDR2 FYNNEI. Under the authors' procedure: Estimates of nucleated cell counts were drawn from the amplification of reference gene primers. Sequencing was performed with immunoSEQ multiplex PCR; in TCRdb, only in-frame clones are kept and a portion is missing. Clone size and the V and J calls come from that table; the DNA yielded D and trimming. The sample consists of more than 250,000 clones, around 92% of them appearing once. Sequenced: peripheral blood. V usage is TRBV2 and J usage is TRBJ1-1, with TRBD1 identical over 9 bases. This sequence originates from a man aged 18 to 29 who had recovered from COVID-19. CDR3 sequence reads: CASSATGGFTEAFF. The CDR3 bases are TGTGCCAGCAGCGCGACAGGGGGTTTTACTGAAGCTTTCTTT.